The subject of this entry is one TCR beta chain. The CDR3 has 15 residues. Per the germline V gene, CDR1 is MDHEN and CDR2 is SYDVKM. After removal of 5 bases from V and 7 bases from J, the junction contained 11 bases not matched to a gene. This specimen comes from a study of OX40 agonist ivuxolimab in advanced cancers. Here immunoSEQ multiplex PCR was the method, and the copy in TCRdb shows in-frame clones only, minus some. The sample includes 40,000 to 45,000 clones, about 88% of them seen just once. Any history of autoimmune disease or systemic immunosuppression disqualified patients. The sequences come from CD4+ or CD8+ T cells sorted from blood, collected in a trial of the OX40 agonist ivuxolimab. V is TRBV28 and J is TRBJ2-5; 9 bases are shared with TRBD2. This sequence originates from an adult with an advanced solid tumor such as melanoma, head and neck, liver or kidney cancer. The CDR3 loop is CASSAPAGGRGTQYF. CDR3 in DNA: TGTGCCAGCAGTGCCCCCGCGGGGGGGCGGGGGACCCAGTACTTC.